This entry lists 13 T cell receptor beta chains sequenced from one sample in a study of blood T cells in healthy people across ages. For the second PCR, which ran for roughly 6 to 11 cycles, a sample-barcoded 5' primer and a J-beta primer mix were used. TCRdb re-called the 5' RACE reads with MiXCR, one entry per CDR3 protein. The sample lists 1.5 million to 2 million distinct CDR3 sequences; roughly 30% were seen once. What was sequenced was blood. Source of these receptors: a woman aged 30 to 39 in good health.

This clonotype appeared a few times. The chain joins TRBV7-6 to TRBJ2-5; D call uncertain. Trimming removed 3 bases from V and 2 bases from J, with 7 bases in between. This CDR3 is 13 amino acids long. Per the germline V gene, CDR1 is SGHVS and CDR2 is FNYEAQ. The CDR3 here is CASSFTEQETQYF. The CDR3 bases are TGTGCCAGCAGCTTCACCGAACAAGAGACCCAGTACTTC. Filled out from reference TRBV7-6 and TRBJ2-5, the complete variable domain reads GAGVSQSPRYKVTKRGQDVALRCDPISGHVSLYWYRQALGQGPEFLTYFNYEAQQDKSGLPNDRFSAERPEGSISTLTIQRTEQRDSAMYRCASSFTEQETQYFGPGTRLLVL.

This clonotype appeared many times. The J gene is TRBJ1-2, the V gene TRBV4-1; D gene ambiguous. The germline V gene has CDR1 MGHRA and CDR2 YSYEKL. The CDR3 has 14 amino acids. V lost 0 bases to trimming and J lost 4 bases, with 9 bases between them. CDR3 amino acids: CASSQEIPTYGYTF. The CDR3 nucleotides are TGCGCCAGCAGCCAAGAGATCCCTACCTATGGCTACACCTTC.

The CDR3 DNA is TGTGCCAGCAGCCAATCGGGGCGGGGGACCGTCTACGAGCAGTACTTC. Translating gives CASSQSGRGTVYEQYF. The genes are TRBV3-1 and TRBJ2-7; 7 bases line up with TRBD2. This CDR3 spans 16 amino acids. CDR1 LGHDT and CDR2 YNNKEL come from the germline V gene (reference sequence). V lost 2 bases and J lost 3; bases outside the gene matches: 10.

The table lists this clonotype with a few counts. CDR3 bases: TGTGCCAGCAGCTTAATCGGGTCGGGAGGGCCGCCCTACGAGCAGTACTTC. Translating it yields CASSLIGSGGPPYEQYF. This chain links TRBV7-8 with TRBJ2-7; TRBD2 matches 8 bases. Trimming took 2 bases from V and 2 from J; bases not matched to a gene: 11. The CDR3 spans 17 residues. The germline CDR1 and CDR2 sequences are SGHVS and FQNEAQ.

As concerns this clonotype: One end of the junction fails to match germline, which may point to a read error. The chain recombines TRBV6-5 with TRBJ2-5; 10 bases are shared with TRBD1. The CDR3 extends over 14 amino acids. Germline CDR1 reads MNHEY; CDR2 reads SVGAGI. CDR3 region: CTSSRTGGAETQYF. For the CDR3, the DNA is TGTACCAGCAGCCGGACAGGGGGAGCGGAGACCCAGTACTTC.

This clonotype has a handful of counts. The V and J genes are TRBV7-2 and TRBJ1-1, with D uncertain. Trimming shortened V by 5 bases and J by 2 bases, and 21 bases separated the two germline ends. Per the germline V gene, CDR1 is SGHTA and CDR2 is FQGNSA. The CDR3 has 17 amino acids. The DNA for the CDR3 is TGTGCCAGCAGCCCCCTTCCCTACTCCACATTTAACACTGAAGCTTTCTTT. Amino acid sequence: CASSPLPYSTFNTEAFF.

Of note for this clonotype: Germline and junction disagree at one end, which may indicate a read error. The V and J genes are TRBV10-3 and TRBJ2-1, with TRBD2 matching 8 bases. Germline V lookup: CDR1 ENHRY, CDR2 SYGVKD. The CDR3 loop spans 15 amino acids. The CDR3 sequence is CAVSVDGGAYNEQFF. In nucleotides, the CDR3 is TGTGCCGTCAGTGTCGACGGGGGGGCCTACAATGAGCAGTTCTTC.

Note on this clonotype: Germline and junction disagree at one end, which may indicate a read error. The chain is built from TRBV7-9 and TRBJ1-1; D unclear. Germline V gene data show CDR1 as SEHNR and CDR2 as FQNEAQ (reference sequence). The CDR3 is 13 amino acids. CDR3 coding DNA: TGTGCCAACAGCCTCGCTTTGGAGACTGAAGCTTTCTTT. Encoded protein: CANSLALETEAFF.

The chain joins TRBV7-8 to TRBJ2-7, with TRBD1 matching over 8 bases. The CDR3 extends over 20 amino acids. Germline V gene data show CDR1 as SGHVS and CDR2 as FQNEAQ. V shed 0 bases and J 3 bases; nucleotides not matched to a gene: 19. The CDR3: CASSLALIGTGRDEYYEQYF. As DNA, the CDR3 is TGTGCCAGCAGCTTAGCGTTGATAGGGACAGGCCGAGATGAATACTACGAGCAGTACTTC.

The table lists this clonotype with a few counts. The rearrangement joins TRBV20-1 to TRBJ2-5, with 10 bases aligning to TRBD2. Germline trimming cut 5 bases from V and 5 bases from J; bases unmatched to any gene: 11. Germline assignment: CDR1 DFQATT and CDR2 SNEGSKA (reference sequence). There are 15 residues in the CDR3. The CDR3, as DNA: TGCAGTGCTGGGCTAGCGGGAGCCCTAGGGGAGACCCAGTACTTC. This encodes CSAGLAGALGETQYF.

This clonotype showed up many times. The gene calls are TRBV29-1 and TRBJ2-4, with TRBD2 as a possible D gene (6 bases). Looked up from germline, CDR1 is SQVTM and CDR2 is ANQGSEA. CDR3 length equals 14 residues. V was shortened by 1 base and J by 2 bases, with 9 bases between the two germline ends. For the CDR3, the DNA is TGCAGCGTTGAAGGGGGGGTAACCAAAAACATTCAGTACTTC. Translating gives CSVEGGVTKNIQYF.

As to this clonotype: This may be a read error: a much more frequent sequence differs by one nucleotide. The rearrangement joins TRBV10-3 to TRBJ1-2; 10 bases align to TRBD1. This CDR3 is built from 15 residues. Per the germline V gene, CDR1 is ENHRY and CDR2 is SYGVKD. J lost 9 bases, V lost 0 bases, and 7 bases had no gene match. The CDR3 sequence: CAISESDRGPMSYTF. The CDR3, as DNA: TGTGCCATCAGTGAGTCAGACAGGGGGCCGATGAGCTACACCTTC.

This clonotype was seen repeatedly, ten times or more. The chain couples TRBV6-1 to TRBJ1-6, with 11 bases that match TRBD1. Trimming took 1 base from V and 9 from J; bases not matched to a gene: 5. Germline lookup yields CDR1 MNHNS and CDR2 SASEGT. CDR3 length: 16 residues. CDR3 region: CASSEGTGGYGSPLHF. The CDR3 nucleotides are TGTGCCAGCAGTGAAGGGACAGGGGGCTATGGTTCACCCCTCCACTTT.